This T cell receptor beta chain was captured in a study of T cells after posttransplantation cyclophosphamide. Sequencing used immunoSEQ multiplex PCR; TCRdb keeps in-frame clones, though not all of them. Of about 4,500 clones listed, approximately 70% are singletons. Control samples came 1 year after myeloablative marrow transplants with methotrexate plus calcineurin inhibitor. Germline V gives CDR1 LNHDA, CDR2 SQIVND (reference sequence). The CDR3 extends over 16 amino acids. V dropped 8 bases and J dropped 0 bases, with 17 bases sitting between them. General study findings and limits: Donor CD8+ memory clones often dominated recipient blood repertoires at later times.

With respect to this clone: The antigen remains undetermined.

The TCR sequence derives from a female patient aged 45-60 years who received an allogeneic stem cell transplant from an unrelated donor, was CMV-positive, and had acute and chronic GVHD. The T cells may come from the graft donor. The starting material was PBMCs, obtained 300 to 330 days after allogeneic stem cell transplant with calcineurin inhibitor and methotrexate. The rearrangement joins TRBV19 to TRBJ2-1; D gene unclear. CDR3 loop: CASALLVGPSYNEQFF. The DNA for the CDR3 is TGTGCCAGTGCCCTTTTGGTGGGCCCCTCCTACAATGAGCAGTTCTTC.